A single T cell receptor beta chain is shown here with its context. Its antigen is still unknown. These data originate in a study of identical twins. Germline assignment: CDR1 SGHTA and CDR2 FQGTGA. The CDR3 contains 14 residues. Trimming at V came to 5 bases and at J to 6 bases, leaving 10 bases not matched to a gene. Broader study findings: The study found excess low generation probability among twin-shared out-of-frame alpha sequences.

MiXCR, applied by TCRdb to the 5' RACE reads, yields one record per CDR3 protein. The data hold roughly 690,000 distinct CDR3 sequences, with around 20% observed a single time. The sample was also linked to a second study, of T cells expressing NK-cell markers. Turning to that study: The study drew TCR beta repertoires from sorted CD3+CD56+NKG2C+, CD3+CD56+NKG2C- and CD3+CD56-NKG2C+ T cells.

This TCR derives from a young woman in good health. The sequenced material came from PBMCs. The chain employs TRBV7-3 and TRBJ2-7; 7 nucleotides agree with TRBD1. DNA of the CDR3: TGTGCCAGCAGCGCGACAGGGAATGAGGGCGAGCAGTACTTC. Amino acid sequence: CASSATGNEGEQYF. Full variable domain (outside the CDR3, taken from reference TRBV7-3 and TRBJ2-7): GAGVSQTPSNKVTEKGKYVELRCDPISGHTALYWYRQSLGQGPEFLIYFQGTGAADDSGLPNDRFFAVRPEGSVSTLKIQRTERGDSAVYLCASSATGNEGEQYFGPGTRLTVT.